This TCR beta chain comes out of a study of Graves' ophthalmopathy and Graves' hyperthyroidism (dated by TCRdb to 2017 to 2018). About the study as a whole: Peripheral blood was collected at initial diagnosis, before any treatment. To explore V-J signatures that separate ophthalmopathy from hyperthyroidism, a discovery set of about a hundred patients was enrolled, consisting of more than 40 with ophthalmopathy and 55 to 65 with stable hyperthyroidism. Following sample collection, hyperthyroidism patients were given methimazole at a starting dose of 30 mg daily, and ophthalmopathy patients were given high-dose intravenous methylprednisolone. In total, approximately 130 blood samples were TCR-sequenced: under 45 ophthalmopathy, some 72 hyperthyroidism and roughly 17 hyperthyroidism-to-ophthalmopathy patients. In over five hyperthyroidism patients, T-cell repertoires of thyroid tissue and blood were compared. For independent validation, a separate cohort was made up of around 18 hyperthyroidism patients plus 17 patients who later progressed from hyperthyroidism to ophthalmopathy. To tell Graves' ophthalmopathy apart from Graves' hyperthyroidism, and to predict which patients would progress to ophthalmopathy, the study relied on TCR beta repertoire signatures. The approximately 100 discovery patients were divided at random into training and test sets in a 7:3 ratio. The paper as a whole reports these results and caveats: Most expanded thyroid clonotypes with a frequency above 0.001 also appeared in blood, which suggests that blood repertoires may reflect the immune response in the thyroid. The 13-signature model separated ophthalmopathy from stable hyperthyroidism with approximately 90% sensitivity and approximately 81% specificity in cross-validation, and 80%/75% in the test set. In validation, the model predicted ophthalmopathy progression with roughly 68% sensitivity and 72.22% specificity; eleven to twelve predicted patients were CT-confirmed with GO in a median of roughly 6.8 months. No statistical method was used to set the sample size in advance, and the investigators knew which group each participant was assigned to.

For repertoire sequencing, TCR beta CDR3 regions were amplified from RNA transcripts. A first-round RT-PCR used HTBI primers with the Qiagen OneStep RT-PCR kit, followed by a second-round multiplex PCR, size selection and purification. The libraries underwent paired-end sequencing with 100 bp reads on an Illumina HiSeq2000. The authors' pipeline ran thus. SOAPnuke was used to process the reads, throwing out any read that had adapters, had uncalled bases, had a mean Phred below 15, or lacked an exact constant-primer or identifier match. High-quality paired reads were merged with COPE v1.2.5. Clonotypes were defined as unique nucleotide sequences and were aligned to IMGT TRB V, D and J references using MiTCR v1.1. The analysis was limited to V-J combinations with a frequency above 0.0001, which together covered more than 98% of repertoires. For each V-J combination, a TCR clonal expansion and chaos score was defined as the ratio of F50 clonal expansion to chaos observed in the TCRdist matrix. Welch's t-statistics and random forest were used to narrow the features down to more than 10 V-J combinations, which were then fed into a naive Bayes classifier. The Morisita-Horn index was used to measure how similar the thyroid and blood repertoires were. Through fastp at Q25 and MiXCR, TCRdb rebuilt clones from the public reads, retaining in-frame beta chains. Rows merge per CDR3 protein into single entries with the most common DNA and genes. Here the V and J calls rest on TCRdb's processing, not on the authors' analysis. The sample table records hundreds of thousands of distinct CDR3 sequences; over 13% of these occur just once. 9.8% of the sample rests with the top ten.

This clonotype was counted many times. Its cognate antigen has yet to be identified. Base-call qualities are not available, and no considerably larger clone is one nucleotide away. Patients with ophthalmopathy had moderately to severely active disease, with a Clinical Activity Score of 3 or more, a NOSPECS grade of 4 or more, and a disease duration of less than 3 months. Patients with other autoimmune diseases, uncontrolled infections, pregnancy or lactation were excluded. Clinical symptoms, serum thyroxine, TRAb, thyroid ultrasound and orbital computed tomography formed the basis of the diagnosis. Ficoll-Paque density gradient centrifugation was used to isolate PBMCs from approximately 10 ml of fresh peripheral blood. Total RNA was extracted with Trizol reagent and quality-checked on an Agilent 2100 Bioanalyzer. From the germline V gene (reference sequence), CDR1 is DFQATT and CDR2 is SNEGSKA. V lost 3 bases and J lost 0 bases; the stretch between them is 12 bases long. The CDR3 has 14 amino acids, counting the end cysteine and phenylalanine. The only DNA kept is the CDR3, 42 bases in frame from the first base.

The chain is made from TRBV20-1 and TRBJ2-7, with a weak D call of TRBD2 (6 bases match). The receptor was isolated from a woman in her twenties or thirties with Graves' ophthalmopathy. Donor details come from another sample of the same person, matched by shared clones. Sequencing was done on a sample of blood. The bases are TGCAGTGCTAGTCAGCGGGTGAGCTCCTACGAGCAGTACTTC. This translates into CSASQRVSSYEQYF.